These 16 T cell receptor beta chains share one sample of origin, sequenced in a study of T cells in Graves' hyperthyroidism and ophthalmopathy. The investigators amplified TCR beta CDR3 regions from RNA transcripts. Primed by the HTBI set, a first-round RT-PCR was run on the TCR CDR3. MiXCR, applied by TCRdb to the multiplex PCR reads, yields one record per CDR3 protein. The repertoire holds some 250,000 distinct CDR3 sequences, roughly 15% seen once, with more than 30% in the top ten. Sequencing was done on a sample of blood. The source is a woman between 45 and 65 years old with Graves' hyperthyroidism that later progressed to Graves' ophthalmopathy.

This clonotype occurred many times. The chain couples TRBV12-3 or TRBV12-4 to TRBJ2-1, with a possible D match to TRBD2 (6 bases). The CDR3 has 14 amino acids. Trimming stripped 6 bases from V and 1 base from J, with 10 bases between. This CDR3 is CASSPGRSYNEQFF. In nucleotides, the CDR3 is TGTGCCAGCAGCCCAGGGAGGTCCTACAATGAGCAGTTCTTC.

This clonotype was observed a few times. V and J are TRBV25-1 and TRBJ2-3, with 8 bases lining up with TRBD1. V lost 6 bases, J lost 3 bases, and 5 bases stayed unmatched. CDR1 and CDR2 (germline): MGHDK, SYGVNS. The CDR3 spans 14 residues. CDR3 sequence: CASRTGQGTDTQYF. In DNA, the CDR3 is TGTGCCAGCAGGACAGGACAGGGAACAGATACGCAGTATTTT.

This clonotype was recorded at least ten times. The V call is TRBV5-1, the J call TRBJ1-3, with TRBD1 matching over 8 bases. The V gene end was trimmed by 8 bases and the J gene end by 2 bases; junction bases not matched to a gene: 6. This CDR3 contains 14 residues. Germline V lookup: CDR1 SGHRS, CDR2 YFSETQ. The DNA for the CDR3 is TGCGCCAGTGGACAGGGTTCCCCTGGAAACACCATATATTTT. Protein product: CASGQGSPGNTIYF.

This clonotype was observed at least ten times. The chain couples TRBV5-6 to TRBJ2-1; TRBD2 matches at 12 bases. The CDR3 extends over 16 amino acids. Germline values: CDR1 SGHDT, CDR2 YYEEEE. J lost 1 base, V lost 4 bases, and 3 bases had no gene match. CDR3 nucleotides: TGTGCCAGCAGCCGAGGGACTAGCGGGTCCTACAATGAGCAGTTCTTC. Encoded protein: CASSRGTSGSYNEQFF.

This clonotype was counted at least ten times. V and J are TRBV20-1 and TRBJ2-3; 11 bases align to TRBD2. V trimming: 4 bases; J trimming: 4 bases; junction bases outside the gene matches: 4. Germline V lookup: CDR1 DFQATT, CDR2 SNEGSKA (reference sequence). The CDR3 consists of 14 residues. Here the CDR3 DNA reads TGCAGTGCTAAACTAGCGGGAGTAGCAGATACGCAGTATTTT. Protein: CSAKLAGVADTQYF.

The chain uses TRBV7-9 and TRBJ1-4; D is uncertain. Germline V gene sequence: CDR1 SEHNR, CDR2 FQNEAQ (reference sequence). The CDR3 runs to 14 residues. V lost 1 base and J 6 bases, leaving 9 bases between the germline ends. CDR3: CASSLGERHEKLFF. The DNA for the CDR3 is TGTGCCAGCAGCTTAGGAGAACGTCATGAAAAACTGTTTTTT.

In its sample, this clonotype was seen a few times. The chain has TRBV20-1 and TRBJ1-1; TRBD1 might be the D (6 bases). The CDR3 is 16 amino acids. Germline CDR1 is DFQATT and CDR2 is SNEGSKA (reference sequence). V was cut by 1 base and J by 0 bases, with 15 bases left in between. The CDR3, as DNA: TGCAGTGCTAGAGGTCGGCAGGGGAGGGTGAACACTGAAGCTTTCTTT. Translated, it gives CSARGRQGRVNTEAFF.

There are a few counts of this clonotype. The chain has TRBV7-3 and TRBJ2-1; 8 bases are shared with TRBD1. The J segment lost 7 bases and the V segment lost 8 bases, leaving 7 bases of the junction unmatched. The germline V gene has CDR1 SGHTA and CDR2 FQGTGA. The CDR3 contains 13 residues. CDR3 DNA: TGTGCCAGCCAACCACAGGGGGGAAATGAGCAGTTCTTC. Translating gives CASQPQGGNEQFF.

This clonotype appeared a few times. The chain employs TRBV7-6 and TRBJ2-7; 9 positions agree with TRBD2. Germline trimming cut 2 bases from V and 4 bases from J; bases unmatched to any gene: 6. Looked up from germline, CDR1 is SGHVS and CDR2 is FNYEAQ. This CDR3 contains 15 residues. CDR3 nucleotides: TGTGCCAGCAGCTTACGAACTAGCGGGCTTTACGAGCAGTACTTC. It yields the protein CASSLRTSGLYEQYF.

This clonotype was observed at least ten times. The rearrangement joins TRBV4-1 to TRBJ1-1; possible D gene TRBD1, 5 bases. Germline loops: CDR1 MGHRA, CDR2 YSYEKL. The CDR3 is 16 amino acids. The germline V and J ends were trimmed by 4 bases and 5 bases, with 20 bases remaining between them. The CDR3 coding sequence is TGCGCCAGCAGCCTCGCGCACGGGACTTCGCGGACTGAAGCTTTCTTT. Translating gives CASSLAHGTSRTEAFF.

V is TRBV7-9 and J is TRBJ2-2; tentative D call: TRBD2 (6 bases). The CDR3 has 16 amino acids. Trimming stripped 4 bases from V and 0 bases from J, with 12 bases between. Germline-derived CDR1 and CDR2 are SEHNR and FQNEAQ (reference sequence). This CDR3 is CASSSRTTSNTGELFF. The CDR3 coding sequence is TGTGCCAGCAGCTCCCGGACTACTTCGAACACCGGGGAGCTGTTTTTT.

This clonotype showed up many times. The rearrangement links TRBV7-8 to TRBJ2-1, with 7 bases identical to TRBD1. The CDR3 has 16 residues. Losses at the gene ends were 5 bases for V and 4 bases for J; bases not matched to a gene: 11. The germline V gene has CDR1 SGHVS and CDR2 FQNEAQ. CDR3: CASSLYTGDRYNEQFF. Written as DNA, the CDR3 is TGTGCCAGCAGCCTGTACACAGGGGACAGATACAATGAGCAGTTCTTC.

Ten or more counts support this clonotype. CDR3 DNA sequence: TGTGCCAGCAGTTCCGAGGGGGGGCCCACTGAAGCTTTCTTT. This encodes CASSSEGGPTEAFF. This sequence joins TRBV6-1 and TRBJ1-1, with D maybe TRBD1 (6 bases). Between the trimmed V and J ends, which lost 5 bases and 4 bases, there was a span of 14 bases. The CDR3 has 14 residues. Per the germline V gene, CDR1 is MNHNS and CDR2 is SASEGT.

This clonotype occurred a few times. The chain has TRBV6-1 and TRBJ2-5; D is possibly TRBD1 (5 bases). Trimming took 7 bases from V and 4 from J, leaving 16 bases between them. From germline, CDR1 is MNHNS and CDR2 SASEGT. The CDR3 runs 14 residues. In DNA form, the CDR3 reads TGTGCCAGCACCACCCTAGGGGTCCGAGAGACCCAGTACTTC. This encodes CASTTLGVRETQYF.

The sample holds many counts of this clonotype. V is TRBV29-1 and J is TRBJ2-5, with 10 bases matching TRBD2. V lost 2 bases, J lost 1 base, and 16 bases stayed unmatched. Germline lookup yields CDR1 SQVTM and CDR2 ANQGSEA. The CDR3 runs to 19 residues. CDR3 sequence reads: CSVEWPRQGRLAGQETQYF. The CDR3 region has the DNA TGCAGCGTTGAATGGCCCCGACAGGGGAGACTAGCGGGCCAAGAGACCCAGTACTTC.

This clonotype was observed a few times. CDR3: CASSLALGGKDTQYF. In nucleotides, the CDR3 is TGTGCCAGCAGCTTAGCGCTCGGGGGGAAAGATACGCAGTATTTT. V is TRBV7-9 and J is TRBJ2-3; 7 nucleotides match TRBD2. The CDR3 runs to 15 residues. Germline V gives CDR1 SEHNR, CDR2 FQNEAQ (reference sequence). With 0 bases clipped from V and 5 bases from J, the junction kept 5 bases outside the gene matches. The variable domain in full, with the rest retrieved from reference TRBV7-9 and TRBJ2-3, is DTGVSQNPRHKITKRGQNVTFRCDPISEHNRLYWYRQTLGQGPEFLTYFQNEAQLEKSRLLSDRFSAERPKGSFSTLEIQRTEQGDSAMYLCASSLALGGKDTQYFGPGTRLTVL.